The clone carrying this T cell receptor beta chain was seen many times. Antigen unknown. Some clones are missing from TCRdb's copy, which holds only in-frame ones; the method was immunoSEQ multiplex PCR. The sample has 20,000 to 30,000 clones, none seen only once. The data belong to a study of T cells after posttransplantation cyclophosphamide. Findings and limits, study-wide: TRB overlap between skin or GI tissue T cells and blood was limited. Later blood repertoires were often dominated by clones from the donor CD8+ memory compartment.

CDR1 and CDR2 (germline): SGHRS, YFSETQ. The CDR3 has 16 amino acids. Unmatched junction bases numbered 4, after V lost 0 bases and J lost 2 bases. This chain uses TRBV5-1 with TRBJ2-3; 9 nucleotides agree with TRBD2. This sequence originates from a man aged 50 to 60 in good health, CMV-negative, and a related stem cell transplant donor. Sequenced sample: PBMCs. CDR3 in amino acids: CASSLVSGSITDTQYF. The DNA for the CDR3 is TGCGCCAGCAGCTTGGTTAGCGGGAGTATCACAGATACGCAGTATTTT. The complete variable domain, with remaining parts taken from reference TRBV5-1 and TRBJ2-3, reads KAGVTQTPRYLIKTRGQQVTLSCSPISGHRSVSWYQQTPGQGLQFLFEYFSETQRNKGNFPGRFSGRQFSNSRSEMNVSTLELGDSALYLCASSLVSGSITDTQYFGPGTRLTVL.